The 13 T cell receptor beta chains below all came from one sample that was sequenced in a study of T cells after yellow fever vaccination. Via MiXCR, TCRdb re-called the 5' RACE reads, giving one row per CDR3 protein. The sample carries 250,000 to 400,000 distinct CDR3 sequences, 3.5% to 4.5% recorded once. Sequencing was performed on PBMCs, taken 15 days after the yellow fever booster vaccination. These receptors were taken from a man aged 18 to 35 who received the YFV17D yellow fever vaccine.

This clonotype was counted many times. This chain joins TRBV6-2 or TRBV6-3 and TRBJ1-1, with TRBD1 as a possible D gene (6 bases). CDR1 and CDR2 (germline): MNHEY, SVGEGT. The ends were cut back, 2 bases at V and 4 bases at J, with 8 bases in the middle. The CDR3 length is 13 residues. The DNA of the CDR3 is TGTGCCAGCAGTTACAGGGGGTTCACTGAAGCTTTCTTT. This sequence encodes CASSYRGFTEAFF.

The genes are TRBV27 and TRBJ2-2, with 11 bases that match TRBD2. V shed 2 bases and J 1 base; nucleotides not matched to a gene: 3. Germline V gives CDR1 MNHEY, CDR2 SMNVEV (reference sequence). CDR3 length: 17 residues. CDR3 sequence: CASSLLAGGGNTGELFF. The CDR3, as DNA: TGTGCCAGCAGTTTACTAGCGGGGGGCGGGAACACCGGGGAGCTGTTTTTT.

The chain links TRBV5-1 to TRBJ2-1; D gene unclear. The length of the CDR3 is 15 residues. Trimming pared 0 bases from V and 5 bases from J, leaving 12 bases between. Germline CDR1 reads SGHRS; CDR2 reads YFSETQ. DNA of the CDR3: TGCGCCAGCAGCTTGGACTCCCGAAGACACAATGAGCAGTTCTTC. It encodes CASSLDSRRHNEQFF.

The table lists this clonotype with many counts. The rearrangement uses TRBV5-6 and TRBJ2-1, with D tentatively TRBD2 (5 bases). This CDR3 comprises 11 residues. Trimming took off 1 base at V and 13 bases at J, with 9 bases between the two ends. Germline V CDR1 and CDR2: SGHDT, YYEEEE. Written as DNA, the CDR3 is TGTGCCAGCAGCTTGAGCGGTGCTCAGTTCTTC. This sequence encodes CASSLSGAQFF.

This clonotype has just a few counts. This rearrangement joins TRBV3-1 to TRBJ2-6; D remains unclear. The CDR3 runs 15 residues. V gave up 0 bases and J gave up 0 bases, with 3 bases separating them. The germline CDR1 and CDR2 sequences are LGHDT and YNNKEL (reference sequence). The CDR3 DNA sequence: TGTGCCAGCAGCCAAGACGCCTCTGGGGCCAACGTCCTGACTTTC. The encoded protein is CASSQDASGANVLTF. Full variable domain (remainder filled in from reference TRBV3-1 and TRBJ2-6): DTAVSQTPKYLVTQMGNDKSIKCEQNLGHDTMYWYKQDSKKFLKIMFSYNNKELIINETVPNRFSPKSPDKAHLNLHINSLELGDSAVYFCASSQDASGANVLTFGAGSRLTVL.

This clonotype was counted many times. The rearrangement links TRBV27 to TRBJ1-1; a weak D match, TRBD1 (6 bases). This CDR3 is 15 amino acids long. Germline V gives CDR1 MNHEY, CDR2 SMNVEV (reference sequence). Trimming pared 2 bases from V and 0 bases from J, leaving 10 bases between. The CDR3 DNA is TGTGCCAGCAGTTTAACCGGACAGCTGAACACTGAAGCTTTCTTT. This encodes CASSLTGQLNTEAFF.

The chain combines TRBV7-8 with TRBJ1-1; weak D call: TRBD1 (5 bases). Trimming took off 1 base at V and 5 bases at J, with 14 bases between the two ends. Per germline, CDR1 SGHVS and CDR2 FQNEAQ. The CDR3 has 15 residues. The CDR3: CASSLDAQGGTEAFF. CDR3 in DNA: TGTGCCAGCAGCTTAGACGCCCAGGGTGGGACTGAAGCTTTCTTT. The full variable domain, rest sourced from reference TRBV7-8 and TRBJ1-1, is GAGVSQSPRYKVAKRGQDVALRCDPISGHVSLFWYQQALGQGPEFLTYFQNEAQLDKSGLPSDRFFAERPEGSVSTLKIQRTQQEDSAVYLCASSLDAQGGTEAFFGQGTRLTVV.

The chain uses TRBV20-1 and TRBJ2-7, with 9 nucleotides matching TRBD1. CDR1 is DFQATT, CDR2 SNEGSKA, per germline (reference sequence). V was clipped by 2 bases and J by 2 bases; unmatched bases: 7. There are 15 residues in the CDR3. The CDR3: CSARSRDRVPYEQYF. CDR3 coding DNA: TGCAGTGCTAGATCCCGGGACAGGGTCCCCTACGAGCAGTACTTC.

This clonotype was recorded a few times. The gene calls are TRBV3-1 and TRBJ1-2; D is unclear. The V end was cut by 1 base, the J end by 3 bases, with 3 bases between. The germline gives CDR1 LGHDT, CDR2 YNNKEL (reference sequence). The length of the CDR3 is 12 residues. The CDR3, as DNA: TGTGCCAGCAGCCAAGCGGACTATGGCTACACCTTC. Protein product: CASSQADYGYTF.

Many counts were recorded for this clonotype. This sequence joins TRBV3-1 and TRBJ1-6, with 12 bases fitting TRBD1. Trimming took 3 bases from V and 10 from J; bases not matched to a gene: 1. Germline CDR1 reads LGHDT; CDR2 reads YNNKEL (reference sequence). The CDR3 covers 14 residues. CDR3 nucleotides: TGTGCCAGCAGCCAGGGGACAGGGGGCTCACCCCTCCACTTT. This encodes CASSQGTGGSPLHF.

Ten or more counts support this clonotype. The chain carries TRBV7-3 and TRBJ2-3; D unresolved. Germline CDR1 SGHTA, CDR2 FQGTGA. V was trimmed by 4 bases and J by 6 bases, leaving 11 bases between them. The CDR3 has 13 residues. DNA for the CDR3: TGTGCCAGCAGCTCAGGACGCAGGGATACGCAGTATTTT. Translated, it gives CASSSGRRDTQYF.

This clonotype appeared many times. The chain joins TRBV29-1 to TRBJ2-3; possibly TRBD1 for D (5 bases). The CDR3 totals 13 residues. Trimming took 7 bases from V and 1 from J, leaving 12 bases between them. CDR1 SQVTM and CDR2 ANQGSEA come from the germline V gene. CDR3 bases: TGCAGCGCGTCTGACAGCCGCACAGATACGCAGTATTTT. Its translation: CSASDSRTDTQYF.

In its sample, this clonotype was seen many times. This sequence joins TRBV9 and TRBJ1-5; no definite D call. With 0 bases removed from V and 0 bases from J, the gap between germline ends came to 4 bases. The germline V gene encodes CDR1 SGDLS and CDR2 YYNGEE. CDR3 length: 14 amino acids. The CDR3 loop reads CASSVGVSNQPQHF. The CDR3 DNA sequence: TGTGCCAGCAGCGTAGGGGTTAGCAATCAGCCCCAGCATTTT.